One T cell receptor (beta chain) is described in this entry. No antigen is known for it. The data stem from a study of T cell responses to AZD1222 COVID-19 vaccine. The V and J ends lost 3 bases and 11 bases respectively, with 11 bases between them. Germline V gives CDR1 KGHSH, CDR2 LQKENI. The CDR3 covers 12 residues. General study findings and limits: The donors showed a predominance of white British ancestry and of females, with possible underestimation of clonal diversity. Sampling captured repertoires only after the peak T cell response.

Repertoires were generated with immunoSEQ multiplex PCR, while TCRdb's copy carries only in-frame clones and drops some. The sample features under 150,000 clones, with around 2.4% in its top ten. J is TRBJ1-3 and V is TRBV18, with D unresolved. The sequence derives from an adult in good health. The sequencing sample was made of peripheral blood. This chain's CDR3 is CASSPDEGSIYF. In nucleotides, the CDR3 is TGTGCCAGCTCACCGGATGAGGGATCCATATATTTT.